This T cell receptor (beta chain) was obtained from a study of OX40 agonist ivuxolimab in advanced cancers. The CDR3 is 15 residues long. Germline CDR1 reads LNHDA; CDR2 reads SQIVND (reference sequence). V was trimmed by 4 bases and J by 1 base, leaving 13 bases between them. Of note for this clone: Its antigen is currently unknown.

TCRdb keeps only in-frame clones here, not all; method: immunoSEQ multiplex PCR. The table records over 15,000 clones, over 60% of them present only once. Overall study findings and caveats: Doses of 0.1 to 3.0 mg/kg were accompanied by clonal expansion of CD4+ and CD8+ blood T cells by week 6.

This receptor was obtained from an adult with an advanced solid tumor such as melanoma, head and neck, liver or kidney cancer. This chain connects TRBV19 to TRBJ1-1; D is unresolved. Sequenced material: CD4+ or CD8+ T cells sorted from blood, taken in a trial of the OX40 agonist ivuxolimab. This CDR3 reads CASSNLAEGNTEAFF. In DNA, the CDR3 is TGTGCCAGTAGTAACCTTGCTGAGGGGAACACTGAAGCTTTCTTT.